This T cell receptor beta chain comes out of a study of blood T cell repertoires in COVID-19. Overall study context: T cells, B-cell-depleted T cells, or PBMCs provided the cDNA or gDNA that served as material.

This table comes from immunoSEQ multiplex PCR, and its TCRdb copy is limited to in-frame clones, with some not included. The data hold around 92,000 clones, with 74% observed a single time. Followed longitudinally, the Seattle patients had been enrolled during active infection. This clone was found a few times. The CDR3 is made up of 14 amino acids. Trimming took 1 base from V and 10 from J; bases not matched to a gene: 2. Per the germline V gene, CDR1 is MGHRA and CDR2 is YSYEKL. This clonotype was obtained from a man in his 70s with COVID-19, enrolled during active disease. The specimen sequenced was peripheral blood. The chain employs TRBV4-1 and TRBJ1-6; TRBD1 aligns across 9 bases. The CDR3 coding sequence is TGCGCCAGCAGCCAAGGGACAGGGGAATCACCCCTCCACTTT. Translated, it gives CASSQGTGESPLHF.